This T cell receptor (beta chain) was recorded in a study of shared clonotypes between healthy human individuals. CDR1 MDHEN and CDR2 SYDVKM come from the germline V gene. The V gene lost 0 bases and the J gene lost 7 bases, with 15 bases spanning the gap. The CDR3 is 15 residues long. Here immunoSEQ multiplex PCR was the method, and the copy in TCRdb shows in-frame clones only, minus some. This sample has about half a million clones, with roughly 80% found just once. The TCR was taken from a woman aged 40 to 55 in good health. Some clones in this sample may be carry-over from other donors' samples. The chain employs TRBV28 and TRBJ2-5; D possibly uses TRBD1 or TRBD2 (5 bases each). Sample: PBMCs. The CDR3 DNA sequence: TGTGCCAGCAGTTTATGGGTAGGGGCCGAGGGGACCCAGTACTTC. Its protein is CASSLWVGAEGTQYF. Looking up the rest from reference TRBV28 and TRBJ2-5 gives the full variable domain: DVKVTQSSRYLVKRTGEKVFLECVQDMDHENMFWYRQDPGLGLRLIYFSYDVKMKEKGDIPEGYSVSREKKERFSLILESASTNQTSMYLCASSLWVGAEGTQYFGPGTRLLVL.